Listed below are T cell receptor beta chains from one sample, sequenced in a study of CD4 T cells in relation to SARS-CoV-2 and coronaviruses. These receptors' antigens are unknown. Generated by immunoSEQ multiplex PCR, the TCRdb table keeps only in-frame clones and is missing some. This sample has about 23,000 clones; more than 60% occur once, and the top ten carry around 20%. Input material: CD4+ T cells from PBMCs, cultured in vitro. The receptor source for this set is a human donor in good health. The CDR3 runs from the conserved cysteine through the conserved F or W. Fields, in order: J gene, CDR3 length, V gene, clone size, CDR3 protein. Clone sizes are given selectively: once, few, many, or a class where the clone is expanded.

TRBJ1-5,14,TRBV10-3,few,CAISAARGQQPQHF
TRBJ2-1,13,TRBV27,NA,CASSFPQGGGQFF
TRBJ1-5,16,TRBV20-1,NA,CSASNLRVYSNQPQHF
TRBJ1-1,18,TRBV5-1,NA,CASSWKLGQGSRNTEAFF
TRBJ2-6,16,TRBV4-1,NA,CASSQETGAGANVLTF
TRBJ2-7,13,TRBV6-1,once,CASSEFRATEQYF
TRBJ2-2,15,TRBV18,once,CASSSGTPDTGELFF
TRBJ2-3,12,TRBV28,NA,CASSFATDTQYF
TRBJ2-2,13,TRBV7-8,few,CASIRGYTGELFF
TRBJ1-4,15,TRBV5-5,NA,CASSLARTGGEKLFF
TRBJ1-1,14,TRBV3-1/TRBV3-2,few,CASSQLSGDTEAFF